This T cell receptor (beta chain) comes out of a study of OX40 agonist ivuxolimab in advanced cancers. Study-level information: All patients had ivuxolimab intravenously every 2 weeks at 0.01 to 10 mg/kg. The study reported partial responses in three patients: one hepatocellular carcinoma, two cutaneous melanoma.

The V segment lost 5 bases and the J segment 4 bases; nucleotides outside the gene matches: 11. Germline V CDR1 and CDR2: SGHTA, FQGTGA. The CDR3 contains 17 residues. Points on this clone: Its antigen is not identified.

The repertoire was sequenced with immunoSEQ multiplex PCR; TCRdb's copy has only in-frame clones and lacks some. The data show tens of thousands of clones, with 86% seen just once and 1.2% held by the top ten. The study, taken as a whole, reports: Some nonresponders also had low normalized T-cell clonal expansion.

The chain has TRBV7-3 and TRBJ2-3; 11 nucleotides align to TRBD1. The source is an adult with an advanced solid tumor such as melanoma, head and neck, liver or kidney cancer. The sequencing here drew on CD4+ or CD8+ T cells sorted from blood, taken in a trial of the OX40 agonist ivuxolimab. The DNA of the CDR3 is TGTGCCAGCAGCCCGAAAAGTAGGACAGGGGGCCCAGATACGCAGTATTTT. Protein sequence: CASSPKSRTGGPDTQYF.